This TCR beta chain emerged from a study of blood T cell repertoires in COVID-19. Study context: Both acute and convalescent COVID-19 samples were obtained from the United States, Italy and Spain. PBMCs, B-cell-depleted T cells, or T cells provided the cDNA or gDNA that made up the material.

Trimming took off 1 base at V and 0 bases at J, with 13 bases between the two ends. The CDR3 has 16 amino acids. Germline V gene data show CDR1 as LGHDT and CDR2 as YNNKEL (reference sequence). This clone has only a few counts. Authors' processing steps: Reference gene primers were amplified, and this amplification served to estimate nucleated cell counts. The table came from immunoSEQ multiplex PCR; TCRdb's copy has only in-frame clones and leaves some out. V, J and clone size were drawn from that table, and D and trimming were deduced from the DNA. This sample has roughly 70,000 clones, with around nine tenths found just once.

This TCR came from a middle-aged man with acute or convalescent COVID-19. The material sequenced was peripheral blood. The V and J genes are TRBV3-1 (or the pseudogene TRBV3-2) and TRBJ2-7; a possible D gene is TRBD1 (6 bases). The chain's CDR3 is CASSQVGALDSYEQYV. The CDR3 DNA sequence: TGTGCCAGCAGCCAAGTGGGGGCTCTGGACTCCTACGAGCAGTACGTC.